Below, 23 T cell receptor beta chains from the same sample are listed, as sequenced in a study of T cell responses to AZD1222 COVID-19 vaccine. Sequencing was performed with immunoSEQ multiplex PCR; in TCRdb, only in-frame clones are kept and a portion is missing. There are about 120,000 clones in the sample; 80% to 90% occur only once, and about 8.6% lies in the top ten. The sequencing used peripheral blood, collected on day 0 of AZD1222 vaccination. The receptor source for this set is an adult in good health.

The rearrangement uses TRBV6-1 and TRBJ1-1; D might be TRBD1 (5 bases). This CDR3 is 18 amino acids long. The germline V gene encodes CDR1 MNHNS and CDR2 SASEGT. The V end lost 0 bases, the J end lost 5 bases, and 22 bases lay between the germline ends. Here the CDR3 DNA reads TGTGCCAGCAGTGAAGCGGTCCGCGGTGGGGGATTAACTACTGAAGCTTTCTTT. Amino acids: CASSEAVRGGGLTTEAFF.

This clone was seen a few times. This chain connects TRBV6-4 to TRBJ2-2; no reliable D call. Germline V gene lookup returns CDR1 MRHNA and CDR2 SNTAGT. V was trimmed by 0 bases and J by 5 bases, leaving 7 bases between them. The CDR3 runs 14 residues. CDR3 loop: CASSDSMETGELFF. The CDR3 bases are TGTGCCAGCAGTGACTCCATGGAGACCGGGGAGCTGTTTTTT.

This chain's CDR3 is CASSPVSGGPYNEQFF. CDR3 coding DNA: TGTGCCAGTAGCCCAGTCTCGGGAGGGCCCTACAATGAGCAGTTCTTC. The chain employs TRBV19 and TRBJ2-1, with 8 bases lining up with TRBD2. The CDR3 is 16 residues long. V dropped 6 bases and J dropped 2; count of bases not matched to a gene: 9. Looked up from germline, CDR1 is LNHDA and CDR2 is SQIVND (reference sequence).

The chain links TRBV3-1 (or the pseudogene TRBV3-2) to TRBJ2-5; 9 bases are a match to TRBD2. J lost 4 bases, V lost 2 bases, and 11 bases had no gene match. This CDR3 region has 17 residues. CDR1 LGHDT and CDR2 YNNKEL come from the germline V gene (reference sequence). The CDR3 is CASSQSGGGGIGETQYF. The DNA for the CDR3 is TGTGCCAGCAGCCAAAGTGGCGGGGGGGGCATCGGAGAGACCCAGTACTTC.

This chain connects TRBV5-4 to TRBJ2-1; perhaps TRBD2 as D (6 bases). Between the trimmed V and J ends, which lost 7 bases and 6 bases, there was a span of 17 bases. From germline, CDR1 is SGHNT and CDR2 YYREEE (reference sequence). This CDR3 is built from 14 residues. The CDR3 here is CASAWDLEANEQFF. The CDR3 DNA sequence: TGTGCCAGCGCCTGGGACTTGGAGGCCAATGAGCAGTTCTTC.

V is TRBV3-1 (or the pseudogene TRBV3-2) and J is TRBJ1-1; D possibly corresponds to TRBD1 (5 bases). The V end was cut by 0 bases, the J end by 2 bases, with 10 bases between. The CDR3 has 15 amino acids. CDR1 and CDR2 (germline): LGHDT, YNNKEL (reference sequence). The chain's CDR3 is CASSQDPGGNTEAFF. The CDR3 coding sequence is TGTGCCAGCAGCCAAGATCCCGGGGGTAACACTGAAGCTTTCTTT.

The chain couples TRBV11-3 to TRBJ1-1; no definite D call. Trimming pared 0 bases from V and 10 bases from J, leaving 9 bases between. Germline V lookup: CDR1 SGHNT, CDR2 YENEEA. The CDR3 runs 12 residues. The CDR3 spells CASSLETGPAFF. CDR3 in DNA: TGTGCCAGCAGCTTAGAAACTGGGCCAGCTTTCTTT.

The chain uses TRBV6-5 and TRBJ1-2; 9 bases match TRBD1. J gave up 3 bases and V 7 bases, and 6 bases lay outside the gene matches. This CDR3 comprises 14 residues. The germline gives CDR1 MNHEY, CDR2 SVGAGI. The CDR3 here is CASKETGGDYGYTF. In DNA form, the CDR3 reads TGTGCCAGCAAGGAAACAGGGGGCGACTATGGCTACACCTTC.

This clone was detected only once. V gene TRBV5-8 combines with J gene TRBJ1-1; no clear D gene. V was pared by 7 bases and J by 3 bases, with 16 bases between. CDR3 length equals 14 residues. Germline V gene data show CDR1 as SGHTS and CDR2 as YDEGEE. CDR3 nucleotides: TGTGCCAGCTGTGGCATGGGAGTCGACACTGAAGCTTTCTTT. Translating gives CASCGMGVDTEAFF.

The chain has TRBV3-1 (or the pseudogene TRBV3-2) and TRBJ1-1; 8 bases are a match to TRBD1. The V gene end was trimmed by 5 bases and the J gene end by 5 bases; junction bases not matched to a gene: 10. From germline, CDR1 is LGHDT and CDR2 YNNKEL (reference sequence). The CDR3 consists of 15 residues. Written as DNA, the CDR3 is TGTGCCAGCAGCTTACGGACAGGGACCAGTACTGAAGCTTTCTTT. Residues: CASSLRTGTSTEAFF.

This clone was seen only a few times. The chain recombines TRBV30 with TRBJ1-3; D gene ambiguous. CDR3 size: 14 residues. Germline V gives CDR1 GTSNPN, CDR2 SVGIG (reference sequence). The V and J ends lost 1 base and 1 base respectively, with 8 bases between them. For the CDR3, the DNA is TGTGCCTGGAGTGCCCTAAGATCTGGAAACACCATATATTTT. It specifies CAWSALRSGNTIYF. Based on the CDR3 plus reference TRBV30 and TRBJ1-3, the full variable domain is SQTIHQWPATLVQPVGSPLSLECTVEGTSNPNLYWYRQAAGRGLQLLFYSVGIGQISSEVPQNLSASRPQDRQFILSSKKLLLSDSGFYLCAWSALRSGNTIYFGEGSWLTVV.

A remark on this clone: The same CDR3 can be traced to other DNA sequences in this sample. CDR3: CASSLFGFQETQYF. Here the CDR3 DNA reads TGTGCCAGCAGTTTATTCGGGTTCCAAGAGACCCAGTACTTC. V is TRBV7-9 and J is TRBJ2-5; D call uncertain. With 6 bases removed from V and 1 base from J, the gap between germline ends came to 12 bases. CDR1 and CDR2 (germline): SEHNR, FQNEAQ (reference sequence). The CDR3 covers 14 residues.

The chain recombines TRBV5-6 with TRBJ2-7; D may be TRBD2 (6 bases). Trimming took 2 bases from V and 2 from J, leaving 11 bases between them. The CDR3 runs to 14 residues. Looked up from germline, CDR1 is SGHDT and CDR2 is YYEEEE. CDR3 nucleotide sequence: TGTGCCAGCAGCTTCACAGGACTAACCTACGAGCAGTACTTC. This codes for CASSFTGLTYEQYF.

The chain employs TRBV9 and TRBJ1-1; 10 nucleotides line up with TRBD1. CDR3 length: 15 amino acids. J was trimmed by 2 bases and V by 3 bases; bases with no gene match: 4. From germline, CDR1 is SGDLS and CDR2 YYNGEE. For the CDR3, the DNA is TGTGCCAGCAGCGAAGGGACAGGGGCAAACACTGAAGCTTTCTTT. Protein product: CASSEGTGANTEAFF.

This clone appeared a single time. This rearrangement joins TRBV5-1 to TRBJ2-1; D possibly corresponds to TRBD1 (5 bases). Germline V CDR1 and CDR2: SGHRS, YFSETQ. Deletions cut 3 bases from V and 2 bases from J, with 12 bases between. The CDR3 extends over 15 amino acids. Here the CDR3 reads CASSSTVTTYNEQFF. In DNA form, the CDR3 reads TGCGCCAGCAGCTCGACAGTAACCACCTACAATGAGCAGTTCTTC.

The J gene is TRBJ2-3, the V gene TRBV18, with unresolved D. Germline loops: CDR1 KGHSH, CDR2 LQKENI. V shed 1 base and J shed 5 bases, with 7 bases lying between them. CDR3 length: 13 residues. CDR3 DNA: TGTGCCAGCTCACCACAGGTTAGAGATACGCAGTATTTT. This encodes CASSPQVRDTQYF.

The rearrangement uses TRBV5-4 and TRBJ2-1; TRBD1 is a possible D gene (5 bases). This CDR3 region has 16 residues. Trimming stripped 0 bases from V and 3 bases from J, with 13 bases between. The germline V gene encodes CDR1 SGHNT and CDR2 YYREEE (reference sequence). CDR3 loop: CASSLEAGKHYNEQFF. CDR3 in DNA: TGTGCCAGCAGCTTGGAGGCAGGGAAACACTACAATGAGCAGTTCTTC.

This clone was found many times. The V call is TRBV9, the J call TRBJ2-3; TRBD2 agrees at 14 bases. The CDR3 loop spans 19 amino acids. The J segment lost 0 bases and the V segment lost 4 bases, leaving 10 bases of the junction unmatched. Germline-derived CDR1 and CDR2 are SGDLS and YYNGEE. The CDR3 spells CASSPGLAGGLTSTDTQYF. The CDR3 DNA reads as TGTGCCAGCAGCCCCGGACTAGCGGGAGGTTTGACTAGCACAGATACGCAGTATTTT. The full variable domain, rest sourced from reference TRBV9 and TRBJ2-3, is DSGVTQTPKHLITATGQRVTLRCSPRSGDLSVYWYQQSLDQGLQFLIQYYNGEERAKGNILERFSAQQFPDLHSELNLSSLELGDSALYFCASSPGLAGGLTSTDTQYFGPGTRLTVL.

This clone was seen more than once but under ten times. The gene calls are TRBV10-3 and TRBJ1-1; D call uncertain. Trimming removed 6 bases at V and 3 bases at J, with 11 bases between. The CDR3 extends over 13 amino acids. Germline V gene lookup returns CDR1 ENHRY and CDR2 SYGVKD. The CDR3 protein is CAISLKVDTEAFF. As DNA, the CDR3 is TGTGCCATCAGCCTCAAGGTCGACACTGAAGCTTTCTTT.

The chain is built from TRBV28 and TRBJ1-5; D is unresolved. Germline V gene data show CDR1 as MDHEN and CDR2 as SYDVKM. CDR3 size: 15 residues. With 6 bases removed from V and 6 bases from J, the gap between germline ends came to 18 bases. The chain's CDR3 is CASSTQTGFRQPQHF. CDR3 nucleotide sequence: TGTGCCAGCAGCACACAAACGGGGTTTCGTCAGCCCCAGCATTTT.

The rearrangement joins TRBV7-2 to TRBJ1-4; D unclear. Trimming took off 5 bases at V and 0 bases at J, with 7 bases between the two ends. The CDR3 consists of 14 residues. Germline CDR1 reads SGHTA; CDR2 reads FQGNSA. The CDR3 sequence is CASSIQATNEKLFF. CDR3 nucleotides: TGTGCCAGCAGCATTCAGGCAACTAATGAAAAACTGTTTTTT.

The V call is TRBV30, the J call TRBJ1-2; D ambiguous. The CDR3 contains 13 residues. The V end was cut by 7 bases, the J end by 5 bases, with 17 bases between. Germline CDR1 and CDR2: GTSNPN and SVGIG (reference sequence). The CDR3 coding sequence is TGTGCCTCTTTACCGGACTCTGGATATGGCTACACCTTC. It specifies CASLPDSGYGYTF.

V and J are TRBV6-5 and TRBJ2-7; weak D call: TRBD2 (6 bases). Trimming left V 4 bases short and J 6 bases short, with 7 bases between. The CDR3 sequence is 11 residues long. CDR1 is MNHEY, CDR2 SVGAGI, per germline. The CDR3: CASSSGSEQYF. CDR3 DNA: TGTGCCAGCAGTTCCGGGAGCGAGCAGTACTTC.